The 25 T cell receptor beta chains presented below share a single source sample, sequenced in a study of shared T cell receptors in the human thymus. Using immunoSEQ multiplex PCR, the repertoire was profiled, and TCRdb retains in-frame clones only, with some absent. The table has more than 550,000 clones, roughly 88% seen once. Separately, the same data were catalogued under a study of human thymus T cells.

Sequences were obtained from thymocytes. Every receptor here comes from a girl under three years old with a congenital heart defect.

The V gene is TRBV18, the J gene TRBJ1-2; D remains ambiguous. Trimming took 2 bases from V and 2 from J, leaving 9 bases between them. The V gene's germline CDR1 is KGHSH and CDR2 LQKENI. The CDR3 contains 14 residues. CDR3 protein: CASSPKTLNYGYTF. The CDR3, as DNA: TGTGCCAGCTCACCAAAAACCCTAAACTATGGCTACACCTTC.

V is TRBV9 and J is TRBJ2-6; 9 nucleotides agree with TRBD2. Trimming cost V 6 bases and J 0 bases; bases outside gene matches: 7. The CDR3 runs 17 residues. Germline CDR1 is SGDLS and CDR2 is YYNGEE. The CDR3 region is CASTPSGVRSGANVLTF. DNA of the CDR3: TGTGCCAGCACCCCTAGCGGGGTCCGCTCTGGGGCCAACGTCCTGACTTTC.

This chain uses TRBV27 with TRBJ2-7; 10 nucleotides align to TRBD1. V was pared by 6 bases and J by 3 bases, with 8 bases of the junction left unmatched. Per germline, CDR1 MNHEY and CDR2 SMNVEV (reference sequence). CDR3 length: 15 amino acids. The CDR3 DNA reads as TGTGCCAGCAGCCTTCTCCGGGACAGGGGCTACGAGCAGTACTTC. Protein product: CASSLLRDRGYEQYF.

The CDR3 reads CASSQERGGMDTQYF. CDR3 coding DNA: TGTGCCAGCAGCCAGGAGCGGGGGGGTATGGATACGCAGTATTTT. The J gene is TRBJ2-3, the V gene TRBV7-6; TRBD2 matches 10 bases. CDR1 and CDR2 (germline): SGHVS, FNYEAQ. This CDR3 has 15 amino acids. Trimming at V came to 5 bases and at J to 6 bases, leaving 8 bases not matched to a gene.

V and J are TRBV27 and TRBJ1-2; D is possibly TRBD1 (5 bases). The CDR3 extends over 14 amino acids. V gave up 1 base and J gave up 7 bases, with 13 bases separating them. Germline V gives CDR1 MNHEY, CDR2 SMNVEV (reference sequence). The CDR3 DNA follows: TGTGCCAGCAGTTTATTCGGCCCCGGGGGTGGCTACACCTTC. It specifies CASSLFGPGGGYTF.

This chain connects TRBV6-4 to TRBJ1-2; D might be TRBD1 (6 bases). This CDR3 is built from 15 residues. Germline loops: CDR1 MRHNA, CDR2 SNTAGT. Trimming removed 6 bases at V and 5 bases at J, with 19 bases between. Written as DNA, the CDR3 is TGTGCCAGCAGCCCCAAACAGGGTTTCCAATATGGCTACACCTTC. This codes for CASSPKQGFQYGYTF.

The rearrangement uses TRBV4-1 and TRBJ1-1, with 10 bases identical to TRBD1. Germline values: CDR1 MGHRA, CDR2 YSYEKL. V shed 1 base, J shed 7 bases, and the junction held 21 bases outside the gene matches. The CDR3 is 20 residues long. The CDR3 DNA sequence: TGCGCCAGCAGCCAAGGAAAACGAAGTTTGAGGGGGACAGGGGAGAGTGAAGCTTTCTTT. Translation gives CASSQGKRSLRGTGESEAFF.

The chain carries TRBV5-4 and TRBJ2-7; TRBD1 matches at 8 bases. Germline V lookup: CDR1 SGHNT, CDR2 YYREEE (reference sequence). After removal of 3 bases from V and 4 bases from J, the junction contained 9 bases not matched to a gene. CDR3 length equals 15 residues. The CDR3 DNA is TGTGCCAGCAGCTCTTCCGGGACAGGCCTTTACGAGCAGTACTTC. The encoded protein is CASSSSGTGLYEQYF.

This clone was seen only once. DNA of the CDR3: TGTGCCAGCGACAGGGACAAGGGATACAATCAGCCCCAGCATTTT. This sequence encodes CASDRDKGYNQPQHF. The V gene is TRBV6-1, the J gene TRBJ1-5, with 7 bases lining up with TRBD1. CDR1 MNHNS and CDR2 SASEGT come from the germline V gene. The CDR3 runs to 15 residues. J was trimmed by 3 bases and V by 8 bases; bases with no gene match: 10.

The J gene is TRBJ1-2, the V gene TRBV5-6; a possible D gene is TRBD1 (5 bases). Germline-derived CDR1 and CDR2 are SGHDT and YYEEEE. The CDR3 has 14 residues. V lost 0 bases, J lost 7 bases, and 13 bases lay in between. The CDR3 reads CASSLARGLSGYTF. The CDR3 DNA follows: TGTGCCAGCAGCTTGGCGCGGGGCTTGAGTGGCTACACCTTC.

This chain connects TRBV13 to TRBJ2-3; D gene ambiguous. The CDR3 spans 12 residues. V was cut by 1 base and J by 4 bases, with 3 bases left in between. CDR1 is PRHDT, CDR2 FYEKMQ, per germline (reference sequence). In DNA, the CDR3 is TGTGCCAGCAGCTTAGCTGCAGATACGCAGTATTTT. Translating gives CASSLAADTQYF.

This clone showed up just once. This sequence joins TRBV11-2 and TRBJ1-2, with D possibly matching TRBD1 (6 bases). This CDR3 region has 16 residues. Trimming took off 0 bases at V and 0 bases at J, with 11 bases between the two ends. CDR1 is SGHAT and CDR2 is FQNNGV in the germline V gene. The DNA of the CDR3 is TGTGCCAGCAGCTTAGATGGACAGCCCTCTAACTATGGCTACACCTTC. It is translated as CASSLDGQPSNYGYTF.

In its sample, this clone was seen once. The chain uses TRBV5-6 and TRBJ1-4; 12 nucleotides align to TRBD1. The CDR3 covers 16 residues. The germline CDR1 and CDR2 sequences are SGHDT and YYEEEE. J gave up 8 bases and V 4 bases, and 9 bases lay outside the gene matches. CDR3 in DNA: TGTGCCAGCAGCCCGGGACAGGGGGCGCCGGGGGAAAAACTGTTTTTT. It is translated as CASSPGQGAPGEKLFF.

Only one count was recorded for this clone. V usage is TRBV27 and J usage is TRBJ2-5; D is ambiguous. This CDR3 contains 15 residues. Trimming stripped 2 bases from V and 4 bases from J, with 14 bases between. CDR1 is MNHEY, CDR2 SMNVEV, per germline (reference sequence). The CDR3 sequence is CASSLGVSELETQYF. The CDR3 DNA reads as TGTGCCAGCAGTTTAGGAGTGAGCGAGTTAGAGACCCAGTACTTC.

CDR3 in DNA: TGTGCCAGCAGCTTACGGGACATAACAATCACCTTC. It yields the protein CASSLRDITITF. This chain joins TRBV7-9 and TRBJ1-2; D is perhaps TRBD1 (6 bases). This CDR3 spans 12 amino acids. V was cut by 2 bases and J by 13 bases, with 14 bases left in between. The germline gives CDR1 SEHNR, CDR2 FQNEAQ (reference sequence).

The chain employs TRBV5-1 and TRBJ1-2; maybe TRBD1 (6 bases). V was cut by 4 bases and J by 2 bases, with 15 bases left in between. This CDR3 contains 15 residues. Germline V gives CDR1 SGHRS, CDR2 YFSETQ. The CDR3 here is CASSLRTDLNYGYTF. CDR3 DNA: TGCGCCAGCAGCCTCCGGACAGACCTAAACTATGGCTACACCTTC. Supplemented by reference TRBV5-1 and TRBJ1-2, the full variable domain reads KAGVTQTPRYLIKTRGQQVTLSCSPISGHRSVSWYQQTPGQGLQFLFEYFSETQRNKGNFPGRFSGRQFSNSRSEMNVSTLELGDSALYLCASSLRTDLNYGYTFGSGTRLTVV.

This chain joins TRBV11-2 and TRBJ2-7; possible D gene TRBD1, 5 bases. Trimming pared 0 bases from V and 0 bases from J, leaving 15 bases between. Germline CDR1 is SGHAT and CDR2 is FQNNGV. The CDR3 totals 17 residues. The CDR3 bases are TGTGCCAGCAGCTTAGATATGGGGCAAGGACCCTCCTACGAGCAGTACTTC. Protein product: CASSLDMGQGPSYEQYF. Supplemented by reference TRBV11-2 and TRBJ2-7, the full variable domain reads EAGVAQSPRYKIIEKRQSVAFWCNPISGHATLYWYQQILGQGPKLLIQFQNNGVVDDSQLPKDRFSAERLKGVDSTLKIQPAKLEDSAVYLCASSLDMGQGPSYEQYFGPGTRLTVT.

The gene calls are TRBV27 and TRBJ1-4; D is possibly TRBD1 (5 bases). Between the trimmed V and J ends, which lost 0 bases and 5 bases, there was a span of 16 bases. Germline-derived CDR1 and CDR2 are MNHEY and SMNVEV (reference sequence). There are 17 residues in the CDR3. For the CDR3, the DNA is TGTGCCAGCAGTTTATCGGCTGGGGCCAGACCGAATGAAAAACTGTTTTTT. Encoded protein: CASSLSAGARPNEKLFF.

With respect to this clone: Other DNA sequences in the same sample also yield this CDR3. The CDR3 protein is CASSQDLAGRETQYF. The CDR3 DNA reads as TGCGCCAGCAGCCAAGATCTTGCGGGGAGAGAGACCCAGTACTTC. The rearrangement joins TRBV4-1 to TRBJ2-5; tentatively, D is TRBD2 (6 bases). The V gene's germline CDR1 is MGHRA and CDR2 YSYEKL. The V and J ends lost 0 bases and 4 bases respectively, with 12 bases between them. This CDR3 has 15 residues.

In DNA form, the CDR3 reads TGTGCCAGCAGCCCGGGACAGTCCGAGACTGAAGCTTTCTTT. This translates into CASSPGQSETEAFF. J is TRBJ1-1 and V is TRBV5-5; 7 positions match TRBD1. CDR1 is SGHKS, CDR2 YYEKEE, per germline (reference sequence). The ends lost 4 bases at V and 5 bases at J; junction bases unmatched: 8. The CDR3 is 14 amino acids.

The chain recombines TRBV28 with TRBJ2-7, with 8 bases identical to TRBD1. The germline V gene has CDR1 MDHEN and CDR2 SYDVKM. V was pared by 7 bases and J by 4 bases, with 6 bases of the junction left unmatched. The CDR3 runs 13 residues. The CDR3 DNA follows: TGTGCCAGCACCAGGACAGGGCAGTACGAGCAGTACTTC. Its protein is CASTRTGQYEQYF.

J is TRBJ2-1 and V is TRBV15; unclear D gene. The V gene's germline CDR1 is LNHNV and CDR2 YYDKDF (reference sequence). Trimming left V 1 base short and J 3 bases short, with 4 bases between. CDR3 length: 13 amino acids. The CDR3: CATSRAGYNEQFF. CDR3 DNA sequence: TGTGCCACCAGCAGAGCAGGCTACAATGAGCAGTTCTTC.

This clone was counted once. The sample carries other DNA sequences with the same CDR3. The rearrangement joins TRBV5-1 to TRBJ1-1; 9 nucleotides agree with TRBD1. The V and J ends lost 1 base and 0 bases, in that order; junction bases with no gene match: 4. CDR3 length: 16 amino acids. Germline V gives CDR1 SGHRS, CDR2 YFSETQ. Here the CDR3 reads CASSLTGGSMNTEAFF. The CDR3 nucleotides are TGCGCCAGCAGCTTGACAGGGGGCAGCATGAACACTGAAGCTTTCTTT.

The gene calls are TRBV27 and TRBJ1-1; 10 bases are a match to TRBD1. The V gene end was trimmed by 4 bases and the J gene end by 3 bases; junction bases not matched to a gene: 2. CDR3 size: 14 residues. Germline values: CDR1 MNHEY, CDR2 SMNVEV (reference sequence). CDR3 in amino acids: CASSYGTGDTEAFF. As DNA, the CDR3 is TGTGCCAGCAGTTACGGGACAGGGGACACTGAAGCTTTCTTT.

CDR3 DNA: TGTGCCAGCAGCCGGACAGGGACTAACTATGGCTACACCTTC. It encodes CASSRTGTNYGYTF. V and J are TRBV9 and TRBJ1-2; 8 bases agree with TRBD1. In germline, CDR1 is SGDLS, CDR2 YYNGEE. This CDR3 has 14 residues. V dropped 4 bases and J dropped 0; count of bases not matched to a gene: 2.